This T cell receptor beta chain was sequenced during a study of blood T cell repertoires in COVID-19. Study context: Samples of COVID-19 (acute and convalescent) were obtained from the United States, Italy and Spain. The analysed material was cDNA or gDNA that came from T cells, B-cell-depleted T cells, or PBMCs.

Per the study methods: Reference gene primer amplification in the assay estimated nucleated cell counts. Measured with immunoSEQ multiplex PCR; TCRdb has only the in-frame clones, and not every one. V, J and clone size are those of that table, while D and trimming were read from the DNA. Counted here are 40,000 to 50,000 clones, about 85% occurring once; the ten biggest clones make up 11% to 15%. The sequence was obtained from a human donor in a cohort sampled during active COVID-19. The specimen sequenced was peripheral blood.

The CDR3 DNA reads TGTGCCAGTAGTATACAGGGGACCGAAAAACTGTTTTTT. Translation: CASSIQGTEKLFF. The V and J genes are TRBV19 and TRBJ1-4; tentatively, D is TRBD1 (6 bases). V lost 2 bases, J lost 8 bases, and 9 bases lay in between. This CDR3 has 13 amino acids. Germline V lookup: CDR1 LNHDA, CDR2 SQIVND (reference sequence).